The source of this TCR beta chain is a study of blood T cell repertoires in COVID-19. As for the study in general: Samples representing acute and convalescent COVID-19 were sourced from the United States, Italy and Spain. PBMCs, B-cell-depleted T cells, or T cells provided the cDNA or gDNA that made up the material.

V lost 2 bases to trimming and J lost 6 bases, with 12 bases between them. CDR1 is LGHNT and CDR2 is FRNRAP in the germline V gene. The CDR3 is 14 residues long. Seattle patients were enrolled during active infection and followed longitudinally. Per the original data handling: Amplification of reference gene primers was used by the study to estimate nucleated cell counts. Using immunoSEQ multiplex PCR, the repertoire was profiled, and TCRdb retains in-frame clones only, with some absent. V and J calls plus clone size are reproduced from that table; the DNA served to infer D and trimming. The sample carries 150,000 or so clones, 75% to 90% recorded once.

Sequenced material: peripheral blood. This chain uses TRBV12-5 with TRBJ2-3; possibly TRBD1 for D (6 bases). This clonotype was sampled from a man younger than 30 with COVID-19, enrolled during active disease. The CDR3 sequence: CASGLNREADTQYF. The CDR3 DNA follows: TGTGCTAGTGGTTTGAACAGGGAAGCGGATACGCAGTATTTT.